Following are 2 T cell receptor beta chains from one sample sequenced in a study of blood T cell repertoires in COVID-19. The data were produced by immunoSEQ multiplex PCR, yet TCRdb's version contains in-frame clones alone and is incomplete. Seen here are around 130,000 clones, more than 75% observed once, and the top ten hold roughly 3.9%. Source material: peripheral blood. These receptors originate from a man aged 60 to 69 with acute or convalescent COVID-19.

The chain combines TRBV28 with TRBJ2-3; TRBD1 matches 8 bases. V lost 6 bases, J lost 6 bases, and 8 bases stayed unmatched. The CDR3 consists of 14 residues. CDR1 is MDHEN and CDR2 is SYDVKM in the germline V gene. CDR3: CASRTGQGWDTQYF. In nucleotides, the CDR3 is TGTGCCAGCAGGACCGGACAGGGTTGGGATACGCAGTATTTT.

This chain joins TRBV7-9 and TRBJ2-5; 11 positions agree with TRBD2. The V and J ends lost 6 bases and 5 bases, in that order; junction bases with no gene match: 5. This CDR3 has 14 amino acids. Germline V gives CDR1 SEHNR, CDR2 FQNEAQ (reference sequence). CDR3 sequence (DNA): TGTGCCAGCAGGCTAGCGGGAGGCGAGGAGACCCAGTACTTC. It is translated as CASRLAGGEETQYF.